The next 26 T cell receptor beta chains were all read from a single sample in a study of CD4 T cells in relation to SARS-CoV-2 and coronaviruses. The unexposed donors gave CD4+ T cells in about 2010-2019, prior to COVID-19. Isolation of CD4+ T cells took place after around eleven days in culture. Their antigen targets remain unknown. Clones were sequenced by immunoSEQ multiplex PCR, and TCRdb holds only the in-frame ones, with some missing. Among some 22,000 clones, 75% to 85% were seen once, and the ten largest hold 12%. The sequenced sample was CD4+ T cells from PBMCs, cultured in vitro. All receptors come from a human donor in good health.

This clone was seen a few times. The V gene is TRBV9, the J gene TRBJ1-2; no firm D call. The CDR3 contains 13 residues. Per germline, CDR1 SGDLS and CDR2 YYNGEE. V was trimmed by 3 bases and J by 7 bases, leaving 13 bases between them. CDR3 amino acids: CASSANMVGGYTF. The CDR3 DNA sequence: TGTGCCAGCAGCGCTAACATGGTGGGTGGCTACACCTTC.

This clone came up a few times. The chain has TRBV7-8 and TRBJ2-7, with 9 bases matching TRBD1. The CDR3 has 14 amino acids. The germline V gene has CDR1 SGHVS and CDR2 FQNEAQ. V shed 7 bases and J 5 bases; nucleotides not matched to a gene: 9. CDR3 sequence: CASTTGQGHHEQYF. The CDR3 region has the DNA TGTGCCAGCACCACGGGACAGGGTCATCACGAGCAGTACTTC.

The gene calls are TRBV19 and TRBJ2-5; possible D gene TRBD2, 6 bases. V lost 6 bases and J lost 5, with 22 bases in between. CDR1 and CDR2 (germline): LNHDA, SQIVND (reference sequence). The CDR3 loop spans 16 amino acids. The CDR3 sequence: CASSWSHSGVGETQYF. As DNA, the CDR3 is TGTGCCAGTAGCTGGTCGCATTCGGGAGTTGGGGAGACCCAGTACTTC.

Only a few counts were recorded for this clone. The chain joins TRBV30 to TRBJ1-6; no clear D. In germline, CDR1 is GTSNPN, CDR2 SVGIG (reference sequence). The CDR3 extends over 12 amino acids. The V gene lost 1 base and the J gene lost 7 bases, with 5 bases spanning the gap. The CDR3 region has the DNA TGTGCCTGGAGTGGGGGAAATTCACCCCTCCACTTT. Translating it yields CAWSGGNSPLHF.

This chain links TRBV24-1 with TRBJ2-5, with no clear D. The CDR3 runs 13 residues. Germline V gene data show CDR1 as KGHDR and CDR2 as SFDVKD. Trimming cost V 4 bases and J 1 base, with 6 bases left between them. As DNA, the CDR3 is TGTGCCACCAGTGAAGCCAGCCAAGAGACCCAGTACTTC. Translating gives CATSEASQETQYF.

The V gene is TRBV6-4, the J gene TRBJ2-3; 9 nucleotides line up with TRBD1. The length of the CDR3 is 15 residues. Trimming took 6 bases from V and 2 from J; bases not matched to a gene: 6. Germline V gene lookup returns CDR1 MRHNA and CDR2 SNTAGT. CDR3 DNA sequence: TGTGCCAGCAGGAAGGGGACAGGGCCCACAGATACGCAGTATTTT. Protein sequence: CASRKGTGPTDTQYF.

The gene calls are TRBV23-1 and TRBJ2-1, with 16 bases matching TRBD2. TRBV23-1 is an ORF, with its function uncertain. The CDR3 has 17 amino acids. Trimming took 2 bases from V and 3 from J; bases not matched to a gene: 1. The CDR3 DNA reads TGCGCCAGCAGTCAAGGGACTAGCGGGAGGGTCTACAATGAGCAGTTCTTC. It specifies CASSQGTSGRVYNEQFF.

The J gene is TRBJ2-2, the V gene TRBV2; D is possibly TRBD1 or TRBD2 (5 bases each). Trimming took 2 bases from V and 1 from J, leaving 11 bases between them. In germline, CDR1 is SNHLY, CDR2 FYNNEI. This CDR3 has 16 residues. CDR3 nucleotide sequence: TGTGCCAGCAGTGAATTTGGGACCTGGAACACCGGGGAGCTGTTTTTT. Translating gives CASSEFGTWNTGELFF. The variable domain in full, with the rest retrieved from reference TRBV2 and TRBJ2-2, is EPEVTQTPSHQVTQMGQEVILRCVPISNHLYFYWYRQILGQKVEFLVSFYNNEISEKSEIFDDQFSVERPDGSNFTLKIRSTKLEDSAMYFCASSEFGTWNTGELFFGEGSRLTVL.

The chain links TRBV3-1 (or the pseudogene TRBV3-2) to TRBJ2-2; 8 nucleotides line up with TRBD2. The V gene's germline CDR1 is LGHDT and CDR2 YNNKEL (reference sequence). Trimming cost V 3 bases and J 5 bases; bases outside gene matches: 11. The CDR3 extends over 17 amino acids. CDR3 sequence (DNA): TGTGCCAGCAGCCACCCCAGGACTAGCACGGGGACCGGGGAGCTGTTTTTT. Its translation: CASSHPRTSTGTGELFF.

V gene TRBV6-5 combines with J gene TRBJ1-6; D gene unclear. The CDR3 extends over 13 amino acids. Germline CDR1 MNHEY, CDR2 SVGAGI. V gave up 7 bases and J gave up 5 bases, with 9 bases separating them. The DNA for the CDR3 is TGTGCCAGCATCTTGGGAAATAATTCACCCCTCCACTTT. This codes for CASILGNNSPLHF.

This chain joins TRBV20-1 and TRBJ2-1; 8 bases align to TRBD2. Germline values: CDR1 DFQATT, CDR2 SNEGSKA (reference sequence). CDR3 size: 11 residues. The trim removed 7 bases at V and 8 bases at J, leaving 4 bases unmatched. CDR3 DNA sequence: TGCAGTGTTCAAGCGGGAGATGAGCAGTTCTTC. It is translated as CSVQAGDEQFF.

This chain connects TRBV2 to TRBJ2-3; no clear D gene. Germline loops: CDR1 SNHLY, CDR2 FYNNEI. V was pared by 11 bases and J by 6 bases, with 18 bases between. The CDR3 has 13 amino acids. The CDR3 loop reads CARAEDRHDTQYF. The CDR3 DNA reads TGTGCCCGGGCCGAGGATAGGCATGATACGCAGTATTTT. The full variable domain, rest sourced from reference TRBV2 and TRBJ2-3, is EPEVTQTPSHQVTQMGQEVILRCVPISNHLYFYWYRQILGQKVEFLVSFYNNEISEKSEIFDDQFSVERPDGSNFTLKIRSTKLEDSAMYFCARAEDRHDTQYFGPGTRLTVL.

This sequence joins TRBV6-5 and TRBJ2-1; D gene unclear. This CDR3 is built from 15 residues. The V end lost 0 bases, the J end lost 0 bases, and 6 bases lay between the germline ends. CDR1 MNHEY and CDR2 SVGAGI come from the germline V gene. The CDR3: CASSYSLSSYNEQFF. CDR3 in DNA: TGTGCCAGCAGTTACTCATTGAGCTCCTACAATGAGCAGTTCTTC.

The J gene is TRBJ2-1, the V gene TRBV3-1 (or the pseudogene TRBV3-2); tentatively, D is TRBD2 (5 bases). V lost 2 bases to trimming and J lost 5 bases, with 10 bases between them. This CDR3 spans 14 amino acids. CDR1 is LGHDT, CDR2 YNNKEL, per germline (reference sequence). Here the CDR3 DNA reads TGTGCCAGCAGCCAAAGGACTCGGAACAATGAGCAGTTCTTC. Protein product: CASSQRTRNNEQFF.

The V gene is TRBV5-1, the J gene TRBJ2-5; the match to TRBD1 covers 9 bases. This CDR3 contains 15 residues. V lost 4 bases to trimming and J lost 8 bases; unmatched junction nucleotides: 12. Germline CDR1 SGHRS, CDR2 YFSETQ. CDR3 nucleotides: TGCGCCAGCAGCCTTACAGGGGGCCACTCGGATACCCAGTACTTC. This encodes CASSLTGGHSDTQYF.

A few counts support this clone. V is TRBV7-9 and J is TRBJ1-2; D may be TRBD1 (6 bases). CDR3 length equals 14 residues. Trimming stripped 5 bases from V and 4 bases from J, with 14 bases between. CDR1 SEHNR and CDR2 FQNEAQ come from the germline V gene (reference sequence). The CDR3 nucleotides read TGTGCCAGCAGCCCATCACAGGGTTCCTATGGCTACACCTTC. It encodes CASSPSQGSYGYTF.

J is TRBJ2-5 and V is TRBV7-8; 8 bases are shared with TRBD2. This CDR3 has 13 amino acids. The J segment lost 3 bases and the V segment lost 5 bases, leaving 2 bases of the junction unmatched. Germline V gene data show CDR1 as SGHVS and CDR2 as FQNEAQ. The CDR3 is CASSHSGEETQYF. CDR3 nucleotide sequence: TGTGCCAGCAGCCATAGCGGGGAAGAGACCCAGTACTTC.

The chain employs TRBV6-5 and TRBJ1-3; D unclear. The germline V gene has CDR1 MNHEY and CDR2 SVGAGI. V was pared by 8 bases and J by 0 bases, with 14 bases between. The CDR3 extends over 15 amino acids. CDR3 sequence: CASGDGAFSGNTIYF. The CDR3 nucleotides read TGTGCCAGCGGAGACGGAGCCTTCTCTGGAAACACCATATATTTT.

The chain recombines TRBV4-2 with TRBJ2-7, with TRBD2 matching over 10 bases. Germline V CDR1 and CDR2: LGHNA, YNFKEQ. Trimming at V came to 3 bases and at J to 1 base, leaving 6 bases not matched to a gene. This CDR3 spans 16 amino acids. CDR3 sequence reads: CASSQASGSESYEQYF. The CDR3 DNA is TGTGCCAGCAGCCAGGCTAGCGGGAGCGAATCCTACGAGCAGTACTTC.

Only a few counts were recorded for this clone. The chain employs TRBV2 and TRBJ2-1, with 12 positions matching TRBD2. CDR3 length: 15 amino acids. Germline V gene data show CDR1 as SNHLY and CDR2 as FYNNEI. The ends lost 2 bases at V and 9 bases at J; junction bases unmatched: 5. This chain's CDR3 is CASSELAGGPGEQFF. In DNA form, the CDR3 reads TGTGCCAGCAGTGAACTAGCGGGAGGGCCGGGTGAGCAGTTCTTC. The entire variable domain, with the rest obtained from reference TRBV2 and TRBJ2-1, is as follows: EPEVTQTPSHQVTQMGQEVILRCVPISNHLYFYWYRQILGQKVEFLVSFYNNEISEKSEIFDDQFSVERPDGSNFTLKIRSTKLEDSAMYFCASSELAGGPGEQFFGPGTRLTVL.

J is TRBJ1-2 and V is TRBV7-9; D perhaps matches TRBD1 (5 bases). The germline V and J ends were trimmed by 5 bases and 2 bases, with 6 bases remaining between them. The CDR3 totals 12 residues. The germline CDR1 and CDR2 sequences are SEHNR and FQNEAQ (reference sequence). The CDR3 protein is CASSQGNYGYTF. CDR3 in DNA: TGTGCCAGCAGCCAGGGCAACTATGGCTACACCTTC.

The chain employs TRBV7-9 and TRBJ1-2, with 7 bases aligning to TRBD1. The CDR3 totals 14 residues. The germline gives CDR1 SEHNR, CDR2 FQNEAQ (reference sequence). V was pared by 3 bases and J by 4 bases, with 5 bases of the junction left unmatched. CDR3 sequence: CASSFRGQPYGYTF. CDR3 DNA sequence: TGTGCCAGCAGCTTCCGGGGACAGCCCTATGGCTACACCTTC. The complete variable domain, with remaining parts taken from reference TRBV7-9 and TRBJ1-2, reads DTGVSQNPRHKITKRGQNVTFRCDPISEHNRLYWYRQTLGQGPEFLTYFQNEAQLEKSRLLSDRFSAERPKGSFSTLEIQRTEQGDSAMYLCASSFRGQPYGYTFGSGTRLTVV.

This clone has a handful of counts. V is TRBV27 and J is TRBJ2-7, with a weak D call TRBD2 (6 bases). This CDR3 has 13 residues. Germline V gene data show CDR1 as MNHEY and CDR2 as SMNVEV (reference sequence). With 8 bases removed from V and 2 bases from J, the gap between germline ends came to 13 bases. The CDR3 region has the DNA TGTGCCAGCTCCGGGACTCCTACCTACGAGCAGTACTTC. Translated, it gives CASSGTPTYEQYF.

The chain recombines TRBV5-1 with TRBJ2-3; 10 bases fit TRBD2. CDR1 and CDR2 (germline): SGHRS, YFSETQ. The ends lost 4 bases at V and 1 base at J; junction bases unmatched: 6. The CDR3 runs to 16 residues. The CDR3 region is CASSTLAGWGTDTQYF. CDR3 nucleotides: TGCGCCAGCAGCACACTAGCGGGATGGGGCACAGATACGCAGTATTTT.

This chain uses TRBV2 with TRBJ2-4; the match to TRBD1 covers 10 bases. The CDR3 spans 16 residues. The V gene's germline CDR1 is SNHLY and CDR2 FYNNEI. V lost 1 base, J lost 11 bases, and 11 bases stayed unmatched. The CDR3 protein is CASSEGLTDRGRVQYF. The DNA of the CDR3 is TGTGCCAGCAGTGAAGGACTTACGGACAGGGGGAGGGTTCAGTACTTC. The full variable domain, completed using reference TRBV2 and TRBJ2-4, is EPEVTQTPSHQVTQMGQEVILRCVPISNHLYFYWYRQILGQKVEFLVSFYNNEISEKSEIFDDQFSVERPDGSNFTLKIRSTKLEDSAMYFCASSEGLTDRGRVQYFGAGTRLSVL.

This clone was picked up a small number of times. This rearrangement joins TRBV7-9 to TRBJ2-7, with TRBD2 as a possible D gene (7 bases). V was pared by 4 bases and J by 3 bases, with 22 bases between. The CDR3 spans 17 residues. Germline values: CDR1 SEHNR, CDR2 FQNEAQ (reference sequence). The CDR3 here is CASSSRRGRENLYEQYF. Here the CDR3 DNA reads TGTGCCAGCAGCTCGCGGCGGGGGCGGGAAAATCTCTACGAGCAGTACTTC.